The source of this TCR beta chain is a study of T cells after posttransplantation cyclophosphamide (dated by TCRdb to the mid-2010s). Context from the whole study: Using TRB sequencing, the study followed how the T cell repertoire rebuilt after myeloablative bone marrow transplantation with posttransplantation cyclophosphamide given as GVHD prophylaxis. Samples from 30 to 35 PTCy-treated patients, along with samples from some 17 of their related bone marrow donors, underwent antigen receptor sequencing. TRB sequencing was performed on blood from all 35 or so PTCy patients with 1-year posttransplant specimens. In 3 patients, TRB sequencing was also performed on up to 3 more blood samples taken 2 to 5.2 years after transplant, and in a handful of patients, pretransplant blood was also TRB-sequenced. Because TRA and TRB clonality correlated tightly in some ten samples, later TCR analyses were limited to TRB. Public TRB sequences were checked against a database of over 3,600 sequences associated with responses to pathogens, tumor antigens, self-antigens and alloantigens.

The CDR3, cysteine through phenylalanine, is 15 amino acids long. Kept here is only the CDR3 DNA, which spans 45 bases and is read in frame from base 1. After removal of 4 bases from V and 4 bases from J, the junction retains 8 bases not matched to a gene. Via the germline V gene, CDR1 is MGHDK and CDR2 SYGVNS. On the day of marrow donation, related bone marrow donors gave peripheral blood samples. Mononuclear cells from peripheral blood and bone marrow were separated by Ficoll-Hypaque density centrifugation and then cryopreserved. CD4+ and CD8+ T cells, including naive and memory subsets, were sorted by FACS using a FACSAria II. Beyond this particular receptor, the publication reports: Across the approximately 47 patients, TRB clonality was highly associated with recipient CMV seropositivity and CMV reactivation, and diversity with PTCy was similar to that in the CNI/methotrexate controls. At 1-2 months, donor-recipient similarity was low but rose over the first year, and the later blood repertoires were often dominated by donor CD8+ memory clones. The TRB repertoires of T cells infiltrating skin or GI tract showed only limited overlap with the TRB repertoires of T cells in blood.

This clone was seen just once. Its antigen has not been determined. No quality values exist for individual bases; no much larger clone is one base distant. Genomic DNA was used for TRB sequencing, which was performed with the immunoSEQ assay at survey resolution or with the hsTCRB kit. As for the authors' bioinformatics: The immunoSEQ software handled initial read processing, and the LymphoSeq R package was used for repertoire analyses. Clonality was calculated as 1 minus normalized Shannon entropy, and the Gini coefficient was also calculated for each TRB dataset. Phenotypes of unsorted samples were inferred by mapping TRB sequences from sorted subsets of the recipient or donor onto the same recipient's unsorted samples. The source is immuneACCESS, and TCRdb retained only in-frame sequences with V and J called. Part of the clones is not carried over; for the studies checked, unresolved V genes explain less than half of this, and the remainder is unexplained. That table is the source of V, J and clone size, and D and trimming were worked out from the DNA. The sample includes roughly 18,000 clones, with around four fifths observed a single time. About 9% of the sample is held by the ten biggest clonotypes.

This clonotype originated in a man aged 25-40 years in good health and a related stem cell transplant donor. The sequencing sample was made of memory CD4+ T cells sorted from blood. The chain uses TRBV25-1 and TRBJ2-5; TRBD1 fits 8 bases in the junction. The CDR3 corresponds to CASSAAGTGGETQYF. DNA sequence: TGTGCCAGCAGTGCTGCCGGGACAGGAGGAGAGACCCAGTACTTC.